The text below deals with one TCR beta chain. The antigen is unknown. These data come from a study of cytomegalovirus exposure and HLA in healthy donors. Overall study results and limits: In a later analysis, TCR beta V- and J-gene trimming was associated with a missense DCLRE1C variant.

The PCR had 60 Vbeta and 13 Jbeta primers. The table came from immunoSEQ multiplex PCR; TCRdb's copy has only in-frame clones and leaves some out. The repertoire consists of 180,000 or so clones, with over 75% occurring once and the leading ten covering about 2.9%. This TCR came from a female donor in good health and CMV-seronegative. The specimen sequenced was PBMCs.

As DNA, the CDR3 is TGTGCCACCAGCACCACAGGGGGAGGCTATGGCTACACCTTC. This translates into CATSTTGGGYGYTF. The gene calls are TRBV15 and TRBJ1-2, with 8 bases identical to TRBD1. This CDR3 comprises 14 residues. Trimming at V came to 4 bases and at J to 4 bases, leaving 5 bases not matched to a gene. Germline V gene sequence: CDR1 LNHNV, CDR2 YYDKDF (reference sequence). The whole variable domain, filled in from reference TRBV15 and TRBJ1-2, reads DAMVIQNPRYQVTQFGKPVTLSCSQTLNHNVMYWYQQKSSQAPKLLFHYYDKDFNNEADTPDNFQSRRPNTSFCFLDIRSPGLGDTAMYLCATSTTGGGYGYTFGSGTRLTVV.